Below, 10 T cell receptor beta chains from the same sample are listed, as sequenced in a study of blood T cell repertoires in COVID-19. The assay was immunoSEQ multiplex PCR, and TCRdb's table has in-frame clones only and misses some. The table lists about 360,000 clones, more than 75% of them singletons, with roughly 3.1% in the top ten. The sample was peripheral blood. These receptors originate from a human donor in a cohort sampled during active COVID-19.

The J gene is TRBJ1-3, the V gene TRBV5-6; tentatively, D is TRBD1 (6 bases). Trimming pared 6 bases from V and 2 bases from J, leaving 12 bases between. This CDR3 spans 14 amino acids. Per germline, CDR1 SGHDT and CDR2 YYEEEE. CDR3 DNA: TGTGCCAGCACCAACTGGGGGCCTGGAAACACCATATATTTT. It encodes CASTNWGPGNTIYF.

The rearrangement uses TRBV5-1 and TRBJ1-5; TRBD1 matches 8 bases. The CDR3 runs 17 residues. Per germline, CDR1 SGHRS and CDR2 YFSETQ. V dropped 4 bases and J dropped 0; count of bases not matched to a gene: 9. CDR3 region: CASSAGTGAYSNQPQHF. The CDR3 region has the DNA TGCGCCAGCAGCGCCGGGACAGGAGCCTATAGCAATCAGCCCCAGCATTTT. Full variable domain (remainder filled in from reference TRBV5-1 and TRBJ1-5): KAGVTQTPRYLIKTRGQQVTLSCSPISGHRSVSWYQQTPGQGLQFLFEYFSETQRNKGNFPGRFSGRQFSNSRSEMNVSTLELGDSALYLCASSAGTGAYSNQPQHFGDGTRLSIL.

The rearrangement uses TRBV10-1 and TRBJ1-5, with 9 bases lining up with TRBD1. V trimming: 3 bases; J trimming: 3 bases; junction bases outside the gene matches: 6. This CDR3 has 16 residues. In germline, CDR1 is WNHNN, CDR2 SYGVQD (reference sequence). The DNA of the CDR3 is TGCGCCAGCAGTGATCTTCGGGACAGGGTCAATCAGCCCCAGCATTTT. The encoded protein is CASSDLRDRVNQPQHF.

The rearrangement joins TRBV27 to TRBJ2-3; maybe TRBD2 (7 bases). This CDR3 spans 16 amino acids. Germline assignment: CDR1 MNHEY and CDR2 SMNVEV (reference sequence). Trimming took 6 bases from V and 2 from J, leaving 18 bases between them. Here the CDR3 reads CASSSARGAPTDTQYF. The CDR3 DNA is TGTGCCAGCAGCTCAGCCCGGGGGGCACCCACAGATACGCAGTATTTT.

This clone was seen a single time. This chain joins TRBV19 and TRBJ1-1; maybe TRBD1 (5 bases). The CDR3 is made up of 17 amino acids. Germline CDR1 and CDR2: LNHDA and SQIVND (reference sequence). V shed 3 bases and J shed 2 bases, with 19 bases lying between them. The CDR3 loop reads CASSIRAGTGSNTEAFF. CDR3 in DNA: TGTGCCAGTAGTATCAGGGCAGGCACAGGATCCAACACTGAAGCTTTCTTT.

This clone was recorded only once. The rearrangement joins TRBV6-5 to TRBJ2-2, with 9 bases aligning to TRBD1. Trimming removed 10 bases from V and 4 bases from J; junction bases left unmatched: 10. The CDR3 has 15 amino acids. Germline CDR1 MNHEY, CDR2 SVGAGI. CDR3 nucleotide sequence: TGTGCCACCAATCGGGGACAGGGAGGCACCGGGGAGCTGTTTTTT. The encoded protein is CATNRGQGGTGELFF.

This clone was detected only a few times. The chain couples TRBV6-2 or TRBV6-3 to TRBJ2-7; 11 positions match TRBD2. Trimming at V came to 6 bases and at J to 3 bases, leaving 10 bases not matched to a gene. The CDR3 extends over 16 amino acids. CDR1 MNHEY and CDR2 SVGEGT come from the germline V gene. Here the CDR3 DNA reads TGTGCCAGCAGCCTGGGGGGACTAGCGGAGATCTACGAGCAGTACTTC. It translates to CASSLGGLAEIYEQYF.

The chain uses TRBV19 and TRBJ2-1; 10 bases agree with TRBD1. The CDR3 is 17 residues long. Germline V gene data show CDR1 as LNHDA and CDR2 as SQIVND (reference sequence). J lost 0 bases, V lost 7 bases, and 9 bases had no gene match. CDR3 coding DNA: TGTGCCAGTACCGCCACCGGGACAGGGGTCTCCTACAATGAGCAGTTCTTC. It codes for CASTATGTGVSYNEQFF.

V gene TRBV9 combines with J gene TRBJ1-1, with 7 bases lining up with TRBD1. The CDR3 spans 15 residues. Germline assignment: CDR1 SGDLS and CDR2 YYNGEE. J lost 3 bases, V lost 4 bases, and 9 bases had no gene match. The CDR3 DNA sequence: TGTGCCAGCAGCCCAAGACAGGGTTTGTACACTGAAGCTTTCTTT. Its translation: CASSPRQGLYTEAFF.

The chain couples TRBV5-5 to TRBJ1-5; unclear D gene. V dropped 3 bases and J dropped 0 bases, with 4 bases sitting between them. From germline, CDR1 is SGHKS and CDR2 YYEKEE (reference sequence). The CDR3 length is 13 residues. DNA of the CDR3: TGTGCCAGCAGCTGGAGTAGCAATCAGCCCCAGCATTTT. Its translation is CASSWSSNQPQHF.